These 3 T cell receptor beta chains were sequenced from one sample in a study of blood T cell repertoires in COVID-19. The repertoire was sequenced with immunoSEQ multiplex PCR; TCRdb's copy has only in-frame clones and lacks some. The table shows 140,000 or so clones, with about nine tenths occurring only once. Source material: peripheral blood. These receptors came from an elderly woman with acute or convalescent COVID-19.

V usage is TRBV2 and J usage is TRBJ1-6, with a tentative D call TRBD1 (5 bases). The ends were cut back, 7 bases at V and 14 bases at J, with 18 bases in the middle. CDR3 length equals 13 residues. Per germline, CDR1 SNHLY and CDR2 FYNNEI. DNA for the CDR3: TGTGCCAGCATTGGGGCGCCACGGGTCACCCTCCACTTT. Its translation is CASIGAPRVTLHF.

CDR3 amino acids: CASAQGQLNTEAFF. The CDR3 bases are TGTGCTAGTGCTCAGGGACAGCTGAACACTGAAGCTTTCTTT. The chain recombines TRBV12-5 with TRBJ1-1; 7 nucleotides agree with TRBD1. The J segment lost 0 bases and the V segment lost 7 bases, leaving 5 bases of the junction unmatched. Germline CDR1 is LGHNT and CDR2 is FRNRAP. The CDR3 is made up of 14 amino acids.

A single count supports this clone. The chain joins TRBV4-3 to TRBJ1-3; D is possibly TRBD1 (6 bases). The V gene's germline CDR1 is LGHNA and CDR2 YSLEER. The CDR3 totals 15 residues. V lost 0 bases to trimming and J lost 2 bases, with 8 bases between them. CDR3 loop: CASSQENRAGNTIYF. CDR3 DNA sequence: TGCGCCAGCAGCCAAGAAAACAGGGCTGGAAACACCATATATTTT.